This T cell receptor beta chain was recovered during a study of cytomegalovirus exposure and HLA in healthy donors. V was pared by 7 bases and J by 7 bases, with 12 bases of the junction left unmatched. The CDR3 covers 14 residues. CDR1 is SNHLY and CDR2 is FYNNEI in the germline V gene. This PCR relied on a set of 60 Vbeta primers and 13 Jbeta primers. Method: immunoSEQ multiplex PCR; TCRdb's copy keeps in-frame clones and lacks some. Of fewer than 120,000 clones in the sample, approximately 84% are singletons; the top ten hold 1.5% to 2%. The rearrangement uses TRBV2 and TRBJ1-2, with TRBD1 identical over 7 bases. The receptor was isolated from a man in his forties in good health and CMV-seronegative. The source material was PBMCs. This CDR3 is CASTVRGTDRGYTF. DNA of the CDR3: TGTGCCAGCACCGTCCGGGGGACAGACCGTGGCTACACCTTC.